Below, 29 T cell receptor beta chains from the same sample are listed, as sequenced in a study of blood T cells in healthy people across ages. The use of a sample-barcoded 5' primer and a J-beta primer mix characterized a second PCR of about 7 to 12 cycles. TCRdb fed the 5' RACE reads into MiXCR, producing one record per CDR3 protein. The table includes some 1,500,000 distinct CDR3 sequences, 40% to 45% detected once. The sample consisted of blood. These receptors came from a woman between 18 and 29 years old in good health.

The chain is built from TRBV3-1 and TRBJ2-1; D possibly matches TRBD1 or TRBD2 (5 bases each). This CDR3 is 11 amino acids long. CDR1 LGHDT and CDR2 YNNKEL come from the germline V gene (reference sequence). V lost 3 bases and J lost 13, with 10 bases in between. In nucleotides, the CDR3 is TGTGCCAGCAGCCAGGGACCAACCCAGTTCTTC. Protein product: CASSQGPTQFF.

This sequence joins TRBV20-1 and TRBJ2-1; TRBD2 might be the D (6 bases). Germline V gene sequence: CDR1 DFQATT, CDR2 SNEGSKA (reference sequence). This CDR3 spans 17 amino acids. V was shortened by 3 bases and J by 6 bases, with 24 bases between the two germline ends. The CDR3 is CSASVGTTRLGGNEQFF. The CDR3 region has the DNA TGCAGTGCTAGTGTAGGGACCACTCGGTTGGGAGGCAATGAGCAGTTCTTC.

This clonotype was counted a few times. This chain joins TRBV20-1 and TRBJ2-7, with a possible D match to TRBD2 (6 bases). With 0 bases removed from V and 3 bases from J, the gap between germline ends came to 9 bases. CDR3 length: 13 amino acids. The germline V gene encodes CDR1 DFQATT and CDR2 SNEGSKA (reference sequence). The CDR3 coding sequence is TGCAGTGCTAGAGATCGGAGGGACTACGAGCAGTACTTC. Amino acid sequence: CSARDRRDYEQYF.

The table lists this clonotype with many counts. The chain couples TRBV3-1 to TRBJ2-5; D is perhaps TRBD1 (6 bases). Germline CDR1 is LGHDT and CDR2 is YNNKEL (reference sequence). Between the trimmed V and J ends, which lost 1 base and 4 bases, there was a span of 13 bases. The CDR3 extends over 15 amino acids. CDR3 nucleotide sequence: TGTGCCAGCAGCCAAGGGACAGTGGAGGTAGAGACCCAGTACTTC. Translated, it gives CASSQGTVEVETQYF.

This clonotype appeared a few times. The chain links TRBV7-2 to TRBJ1-1, with D possibly TRBD1 on 5 matching bases. The V end lost 5 bases, the J end lost 0 bases, and 19 bases lay between the germline ends. Germline V gene sequence: CDR1 SGHTA, CDR2 FQGNSA. The CDR3 loop spans 17 amino acids. The CDR3 DNA is TGTGCCAGCAGCCCAACGGGGACTGTGTCGTTGAACACTGAAGCTTTCTTT. Translating gives CASSPTGTVSLNTEAFF.

The chain couples TRBV7-9 to TRBJ1-1; 9 positions agree with TRBD1. The CDR3 runs 17 residues. Per germline, CDR1 SEHNR and CDR2 FQNEAQ (reference sequence). V was pared by 5 bases and J by 5 bases, with 15 bases of the junction left unmatched. CDR3 amino acids: CASSPRDREGEWTEAFF. The CDR3 DNA reads as TGTGCCAGCAGCCCAAGGGACAGGGAGGGGGAGTGGACTGAAGCTTTCTTT.

This clonotype has a handful of counts. This chain uses TRBV12-3 or TRBV12-4 with TRBJ1-2; no definite D call. This CDR3 is built from 13 residues. Trimming left V 6 bases short and J 3 bases short, with 11 bases between. The CDR3 DNA reads TGTGCCAGCAGCCGTCGGCCCTACTATGGCTACACCTTC. This translates into CASSRRPYYGYTF.

This clonotype was picked up a small number of times. The J gene is TRBJ2-7, the V gene TRBV19; D remains ambiguous. With 3 bases removed from V and 2 bases from J, the gap between germline ends came to 5 bases. CDR1 and CDR2 from the germline V gene are LNHDA and SQIVND (reference sequence). The CDR3 is 12 residues long. The CDR3 sequence is CASSMPPYEQYF. DNA for the CDR3: TGTGCCAGTAGTATGCCTCCCTACGAGCAGTACTTC. Drawing the rest from reference TRBV19 and TRBJ2-7, the complete variable domain is DGGITQSPKYLFRKEGQNVTLSCEQNLNHDAMYWYRQDPGQGLRLIYYSQIVNDFQKGDIAEGYSVSREKKESFPLTVTSAQKNPTAFYLCASSMPPYEQYFGPGTRLTVT.

The CDR3 sequence: CASSLAVGGGGYTF. CDR3 sequence (DNA): TGTGCCAGCAGCTTAGCGGTGGGAGGAGGAGGCTACACCTTC. This sequence joins TRBV7-9 and TRBJ1-2; D is undetermined. The CDR3 has 14 residues. The V and J ends lost 0 bases and 8 bases respectively, with 13 bases between them. The germline V gene has CDR1 SEHNR and CDR2 FQNEAQ (reference sequence). Filled out from reference TRBV7-9 and TRBJ1-2, the complete variable domain reads DTGVSQNPRHKITKRGQNVTFRCDPISEHNRLYWYRQTLGQGPEFLTYFQNEAQLEKSRLLSDRFSAERPKGSFSTLEIQRTEQGDSAMYLCASSLAVGGGGYTFGSGTRLTVV.

This clonotype was seen once. The rearrangement joins TRBV27 to TRBJ2-2; D is ambiguous. Per germline, CDR1 MNHEY and CDR2 SMNVEV (reference sequence). The length of the CDR3 is 14 residues. Deletions cut 8 bases from V and 1 base from J, with 11 bases between. CDR3 sequence reads: CASRLVGNTGELFF. CDR3 in DNA: TGTGCCAGCCGCCTTGTCGGGAACACCGGGGAGCTGTTTTTT.

Of note for this clonotype: Compared with germline, one end of the junction differs, possibly owing to a read error. V is TRBV6-1 and J is TRBJ2-1, with a possible D match to TRBD1 (5 bases). CDR1 MNHNS and CDR2 SASEGT come from the germline V gene. The CDR3 contains 15 residues. The CDR3 spells CASKPRTQEYSEQFF. CDR3 sequence (DNA): TGTGCCAGTAAACCCCGGACACAAGAATACAGTGAGCAGTTCTTC.

This clonotype was recorded a few times. The V call is TRBV4-1, the J call TRBJ1-6; D ambiguous. The V gene lost 1 base and the J gene lost 6 bases, with 16 bases spanning the gap. Germline V gene lookup returns CDR1 MGHRA and CDR2 YSYEKL. The length of the CDR3 is 17 residues. Here the CDR3 DNA reads TGCGCCAGCAGCCAAGTAACTCACCGGGATTTTAATTCACCCCTCCACTTT. Amino acids: CASSQVTHRDFNSPLHF.

This clonotype was counted between two and nine times. The V and J genes are TRBV15 and TRBJ2-5, with 7 bases aligning to TRBD1. The ends lost 3 bases at V and 1 base at J; junction bases unmatched: 5. Germline CDR1 LNHNV, CDR2 YYDKDF (reference sequence). This CDR3 region has 15 residues. The CDR3 bases are TGTGCCACCAGCAGGGGACAGACAGGCCAAGAGACCCAGTACTTC. Translating it yields CATSRGQTGQETQYF.

The CDR3 region is CASSSTGQYYEQYF. CDR3 DNA: TGTGCCAGCAGCTCGACAGGGCAGTACTACGAGCAGTACTTC. The chain employs TRBV28 and TRBJ2-7; TRBD1 agrees at 7 bases. Germline V gene lookup returns CDR1 MDHEN and CDR2 SYDVKM. The CDR3 runs 14 residues. The junction had 8 bases not matched to a gene; V was cut back by 6 bases and J by 3 bases.

The rearrangement joins TRBV7-2 to TRBJ1-1; D uncertain. The germline CDR1 and CDR2 sequences are SGHTA and FQGNSA. This CDR3 has 13 amino acids. V shed 7 bases and J shed 4 bases, with 13 bases lying between them. In DNA, the CDR3 is TGTGCCAGCACTTCTAGCCTACGCACTGAAGCTTTCTTT. This gives the protein CASTSSLRTEAFF.

This clonotype was detected only a few times. V usage is TRBV2 and J usage is TRBJ2-7, with 8 bases aligning to TRBD1. CDR1 and CDR2 from the germline V gene are SNHLY and FYNNEI. This CDR3 region has 15 residues. The V segment lost 3 bases and the J segment 4 bases; nucleotides outside the gene matches: 8. The CDR3 coding sequence is TGTGCCAGCAGTGACGCGACAGGGGCAGGTTACGAGCAGTACTTC. Protein sequence: CASSDATGAGYEQYF.

V is TRBV4-3 and J is TRBJ2-3; D unclear. The CDR3 consists of 15 residues. V was cut by 0 bases and J by 6 bases, with 13 bases left in between. Germline CDR1 LGHNA, CDR2 YSLEER. CDR3 protein: CASSQESRPGDTQYF. The CDR3 nucleotides are TGCGCCAGCAGCCAAGAAAGCCGGCCCGGGGATACGCAGTATTTT.

V and J are TRBV13 and TRBJ1-2; 10 positions agree with TRBD1. Germline V lookup: CDR1 PRHDT, CDR2 FYEKMQ (reference sequence). Trimming at V came to 2 bases and at J to 3 bases, leaving 3 bases not matched to a gene. This CDR3 is built from 15 residues. The DNA of the CDR3 is TGTGCCAGCAGCTTACGGACAGGGGGTGACTATGGCTACACCTTC. Translating it yields CASSLRTGGDYGYTF.

The chain uses TRBV28 and TRBJ2-7; D unclear. CDR3 size: 13 residues. Germline lookup yields CDR1 MDHEN and CDR2 SYDVKM. The germline V and J ends were trimmed by 5 bases and 0 bases, with 8 bases remaining between them. For the CDR3, the DNA is TGTGCCAGCAGTACAGTAAGCTCCTACGAGCAGTACTTC. The encoded protein is CASSTVSSYEQYF. The entire variable domain, with the rest obtained from reference TRBV28 and TRBJ2-7, is as follows: DVKVTQSSRYLVKRTGEKVFLECVQDMDHENMFWYRQDPGLGLRLIYFSYDVKMKEKGDIPEGYSVSREKKERFSLILESASTNQTSMYLCASSTVSSYEQYFGPGTRLTVT.

This clonotype showed up just a few times. CDR3 region: CASRPRTSGVETQYF. Here the CDR3 DNA reads TGTGCCAGCAGACCCCGGACTAGCGGGGTGGAGACCCAGTACTTC. V is TRBV6-2 or TRBV6-3 and J is TRBJ2-7; TRBD2 agrees at 12 bases. The J call is uncertain, as TRBJ2-5 better fits the DNA end. There are 15 residues in the CDR3. The germline V gene encodes CDR1 MNHEY and CDR2 SVGEGT.

The V gene is TRBV12-3 or TRBV12-4, the J gene TRBJ2-5; 8 bases match TRBD2. The V gene end was trimmed by 5 bases and the J gene end by 3 bases; junction bases not matched to a gene: 5. There are 14 residues in the CDR3. DNA of the CDR3: TGTGCCAGCAGTCGAACACTAGCGGAAGAGACCCAGTACTTC. The encoded protein is CASSRTLAEETQYF.

The V and J genes are TRBV5-1 and TRBJ2-1, with TRBD2 identical over 11 bases. The V gene end was trimmed by 4 bases and the J gene end by 2 bases; junction bases not matched to a gene: 5. This CDR3 contains 16 residues. Germline lookup yields CDR1 SGHRS and CDR2 YFSETQ. CDR3 coding DNA: TGCGCCAGCAGCAACAAACTAGCGGGAGCCTACAATGAGCAGTTCTTC. Translation gives CASSNKLAGAYNEQFF.

This clonotype appeared a few times. The chain employs TRBV10-3 and TRBJ2-1; D is possibly TRBD2 (5 bases). This CDR3 is built from 14 residues. The germline CDR1 and CDR2 sequences are ENHRY and SYGVKD. Trimming cost V 1 base and J 6 bases, with 10 bases left between them. This chain's CDR3 is CAISEFGGGNEQFF. DNA for the CDR3: TGTGCCATCAGTGAGTTTGGCGGAGGCAATGAGCAGTTCTTC.

This clonotype was seen a handful of times. V gene TRBV4-3 combines with J gene TRBJ1-1, with 11 bases aligning to TRBD1. The length of the CDR3 is 15 residues. Germline V gene data show CDR1 as LGHNA and CDR2 as YSLEER. Unmatched junction bases numbered 6, after V lost 5 bases and J lost 4 bases. The DNA of the CDR3 is TGCGCCAGCAGCGAAGCCGGGACAGGGGGCACTGAAGCTTTCTTT. It translates to CASSEAGTGGTEAFF.

This clonotype was seen a few times. The V call is TRBV2, the J call TRBJ1-5; no clear D. The germline gives CDR1 SNHLY, CDR2 FYNNEI. The CDR3 contains 14 residues. The V end lost 3 bases, the J end lost 1 base, and 7 bases lay between the germline ends. The CDR3: CASSDRHSNQPQHF. The DNA of the CDR3 is TGTGCCAGCAGTGACAGGCACAGCAATCAGCCCCAGCATTTT.

The chain combines TRBV6-5 with TRBJ2-7; D possibly corresponds to TRBD1 (5 bases). The length of the CDR3 is 15 residues. The ends were cut back, 0 bases at V and 3 bases at J, with 12 bases in the middle. Looked up from germline, CDR1 is MNHEY and CDR2 is SVGAGI. CDR3 amino acids: CASSYSRTGNYEQYF. Written as DNA, the CDR3 is TGTGCCAGCAGTTACTCGCGCACAGGAAACTACGAGCAGTACTTC.

In this sample, this clonotype turned up a few times. The chain links TRBV5-1 to TRBJ2-5; 8 positions agree with TRBD2. Germline V gene data show CDR1 as SGHRS and CDR2 as YFSETQ. The CDR3 loop spans 16 amino acids. The junction had 10 bases not matched to a gene; V was cut back by 4 bases and J by 2 bases. The CDR3 here is CASSAVPGLGQETQYF. DNA of the CDR3: TGCGCCAGCAGCGCCGTACCGGGACTAGGTCAAGAGACCCAGTACTTC. Complete variable domain (other parts from reference TRBV5-1 and TRBJ2-5): KAGVTQTPRYLIKTRGQQVTLSCSPISGHRSVSWYQQTPGQGLQFLFEYFSETQRNKGNFPGRFSGRQFSNSRSEMNVSTLELGDSALYLCASSAVPGLGQETQYFGPGTRLLVL.

The J gene is TRBJ2-1, the V gene TRBV27; 7 bases agree with TRBD2. Per germline, CDR1 MNHEY and CDR2 SMNVEV (reference sequence). The CDR3 has 16 amino acids. V lost 0 bases and J lost 3; bases outside the gene matches: 5. The CDR3: CASSLSGAGYYNEQFF. CDR3 nucleotide sequence: TGTGCCAGCAGTTTATCGGGAGCGGGGTACTACAATGAGCAGTTCTTC.

This clonotype was observed a few times. This chain uses TRBV4-3 with TRBJ2-1; D is perhaps TRBD2 (5 bases). CDR1 LGHNA and CDR2 YSLEER come from the germline V gene. V was shortened by 0 bases and J by 8 bases, with 17 bases between the two germline ends. The CDR3 runs 16 residues. Here the CDR3 DNA reads TGCGCCAGCAGCCAAGAGGGCAGGTCCCTGAGGGATGAGCAGTTCTTC. As protein: CASSQEGRSLRDEQFF.